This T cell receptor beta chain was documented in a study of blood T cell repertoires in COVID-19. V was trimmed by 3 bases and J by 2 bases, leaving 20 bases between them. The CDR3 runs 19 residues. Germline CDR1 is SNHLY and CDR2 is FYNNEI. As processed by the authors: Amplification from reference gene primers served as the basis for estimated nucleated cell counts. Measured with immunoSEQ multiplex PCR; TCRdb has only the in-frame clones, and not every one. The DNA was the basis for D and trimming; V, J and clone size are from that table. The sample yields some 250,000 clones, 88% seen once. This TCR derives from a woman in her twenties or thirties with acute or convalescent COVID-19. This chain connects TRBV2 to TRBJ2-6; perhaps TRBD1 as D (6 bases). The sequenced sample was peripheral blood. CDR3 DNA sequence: TGTGCCAGCAGTGAGAACCCCCGTACAGGGTACGCTGGGGCCAACGTCCTGACTTTC. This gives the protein CASSENPRTGYAGANVLTF.